This T cell receptor (beta chain) was profiled in a study of blood T cell repertoires in COVID-19. Per the authors' pipeline: Reference gene primer amplification gave estimated nucleated cell counts. Produced via immunoSEQ multiplex PCR; TCRdb's table is partial and in-frame only. The DNA was the basis for D and trimming; V, J and clone size are from that table. This table has under 70,000 clones, 88% appearing once. Seattle-derived patients entered the study during active infection and were followed longitudinally. The germline V and J ends were trimmed by 0 bases and 8 bases, with 16 bases remaining between them. This CDR3 spans 16 amino acids. CDR1 and CDR2 from the germline V gene are SEHNR and FQNEAQ (reference sequence).

This TCR derives from a woman in her fifties or sixties with COVID-19, enrolled during active disease. Material: peripheral blood. The rearrangement uses TRBV7-9 and TRBJ1-4; no clear D gene. The CDR3 protein is CASSLADGIRPEKLFF. The CDR3 DNA is TGTGCCAGCAGCTTAGCAGACGGGATCAGGCCCGAAAAACTGTTTTTT. The whole variable domain, filled in from reference TRBV7-9 and TRBJ1-4, reads DTGVSQNPRHKITKRGQNVTFRCDPISEHNRLYWYRQTLGQGPEFLTYFQNEAQLEKSRLLSDRFSAERPKGSFSTLEIQRTEQGDSAMYLCASSLADGIRPEKLFFGSGTQLSVL.